What follows are 6 T cell receptor beta chains derived from one specimen sequenced in a study of blood T cells in healthy people across ages. It was with a sample-barcoded 5' primer and a J-beta primer mix that a second PCR of roughly 7 to 12 cycles was run. TCRdb reprocessed the 5' RACE reads with MiXCR, giving one entry per CDR3 protein. The sample contains more than 600,000 distinct CDR3 sequences, 25% of which appear only once. This same sample was also part of a study on T cells of mothers and their children.

What was sequenced was blood. The receptor source for this set is a boy aged 5-17 years in good health.

This clonotype turned up a few times. This rearrangement joins TRBV6-6 to TRBJ2-4, with D possibly TRBD1 on 6 matching bases. The CDR3 is 15 amino acids. CDR1 and CDR2 from the germline V gene are MNHNY and SVGAGI (reference sequence). Trimming took 5 bases from V and 5 from J, leaving 16 bases between them. CDR3 region: CASSLVVGGENIQYF. The CDR3 DNA follows: TGTGCCAGCAGTCTCGTAGTAGGGGGAGAAAACATTCAGTACTTC.

This chain links TRBV7-9 with TRBJ2-4; TRBD1 agrees at 7 bases. Germline V gene lookup returns CDR1 SEHNR and CDR2 FQNEAQ (reference sequence). The CDR3 is 13 amino acids. J lost 8 bases, V lost 4 bases, and 5 bases had no gene match. The CDR3 coding sequence is TGTGCCAGCAGCTCCAAACAGGGGTACATTCAGTACTTC. Protein sequence: CASSSKQGYIQYF.

On this clonotype: At one end, the junction sequence differs from germline, possibly due to a read error. The chain is built from TRBV14 and TRBJ2-5, with D maybe TRBD2 (5 bases). The tail of the sequence fits TRBJ2-7 better, so the J call may be wrong. CDR1 and CDR2 (germline): SGHDN, FVKESK. The CDR3 spans 14 residues. CDR3 amino acids: CANSPSGLDYEQYF. CDR3 DNA sequence: TGTGCCAACAGCCCCTCAGGACTTGACTACGAGCAGTACTTC.

CDR3 sequence: CASSPTGTPTGNTIYF. The CDR3, as DNA: TGTGCCAGCAGCCCAACCGGTACACCGACTGGAAACACCATATATTTT. This chain links TRBV3-1 with TRBJ1-3; D is unclear. Looked up from germline, CDR1 is LGHDT and CDR2 is YNNKEL (reference sequence). Trimming pared 4 bases from V and 2 bases from J, leaving 15 bases between. CDR3 length equals 16 residues. Variable domain in full (rest from reference TRBV3-1 and TRBJ1-3): DTAVSQTPKYLVTQMGNDKSIKCEQNLGHDTMYWYKQDSKKFLKIMFSYNNKELIINETVPNRFSPKSPDKAHLNLHINSLELGDSAVYFCASSPTGTPTGNTIYFGEGSWLTVV.

This clonotype was seen many times. This chain links TRBV12-3 or TRBV12-4 with TRBJ1-2; TRBD1 matches at 10 bases. V lost 5 bases to trimming and J lost 1 base; unmatched junction nucleotides: 4. The CDR3 is made up of 15 amino acids. CDR3 sequence: CASSPGDRGNYGYTF. The CDR3 DNA reads TGTGCCAGCAGTCCAGGGGACAGGGGTAACTATGGCTACACCTTC.

The J gene is TRBJ2-1, the V gene TRBV6-2 or TRBV6-3; TRBD1 matches at 8 bases. V was clipped by 6 bases and J by 3 bases; unmatched bases: 10. Per the germline V gene, CDR1 is MNHEY and CDR2 is SVGEGT. The CDR3 has 16 residues. The CDR3 sequence: CASRLDRGAGYNEQFF. The CDR3 DNA reads TGTGCCAGCAGATTAGACAGGGGAGCTGGCTACAATGAGCAGTTCTTC.